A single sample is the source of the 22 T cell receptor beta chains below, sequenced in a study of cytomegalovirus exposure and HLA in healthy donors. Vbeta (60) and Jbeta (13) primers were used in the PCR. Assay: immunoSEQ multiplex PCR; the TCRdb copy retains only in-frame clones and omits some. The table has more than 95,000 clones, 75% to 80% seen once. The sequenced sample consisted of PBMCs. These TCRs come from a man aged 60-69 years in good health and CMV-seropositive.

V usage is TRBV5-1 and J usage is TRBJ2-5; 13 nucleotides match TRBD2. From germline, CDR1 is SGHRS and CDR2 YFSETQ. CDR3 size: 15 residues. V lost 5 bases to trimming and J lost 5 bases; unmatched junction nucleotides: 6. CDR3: CASSRGTSGVETQYF. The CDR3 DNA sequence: TGCGCCAGCAGTCGCGGGACTAGCGGGGTGGAGACCCAGTACTTC.

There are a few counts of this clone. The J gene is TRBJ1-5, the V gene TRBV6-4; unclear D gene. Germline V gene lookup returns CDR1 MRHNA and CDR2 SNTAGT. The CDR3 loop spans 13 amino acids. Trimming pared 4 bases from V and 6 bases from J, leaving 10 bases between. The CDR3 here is CASSVSTTQPQHF. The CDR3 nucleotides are TGTGCCAGCAGTGTCTCCACAACTCAGCCCCAGCATTTT.

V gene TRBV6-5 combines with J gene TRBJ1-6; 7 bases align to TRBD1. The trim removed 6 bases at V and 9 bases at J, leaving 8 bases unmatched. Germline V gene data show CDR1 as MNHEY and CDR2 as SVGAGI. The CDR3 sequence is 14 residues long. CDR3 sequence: CASRDRWESSPLHF. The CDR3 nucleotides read TGTGCCAGCAGGGACAGGTGGGAGAGTTCACCCCTCCACTTT.

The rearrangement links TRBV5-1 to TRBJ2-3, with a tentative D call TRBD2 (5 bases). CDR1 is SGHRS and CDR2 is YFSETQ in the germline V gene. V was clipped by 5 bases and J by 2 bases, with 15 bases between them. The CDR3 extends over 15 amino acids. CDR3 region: CASRAGIRDTDTQYF. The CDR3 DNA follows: TGCGCCAGCAGGGCCGGGATTAGAGACACAGATACGCAGTATTTT. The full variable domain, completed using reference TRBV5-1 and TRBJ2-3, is KAGVTQTPRYLIKTRGQQVTLSCSPISGHRSVSWYQQTPGQGLQFLFEYFSETQRNKGNFPGRFSGRQFSNSRSEMNVSTLELGDSALYLCASRAGIRDTDTQYFGPGTRLTVL.

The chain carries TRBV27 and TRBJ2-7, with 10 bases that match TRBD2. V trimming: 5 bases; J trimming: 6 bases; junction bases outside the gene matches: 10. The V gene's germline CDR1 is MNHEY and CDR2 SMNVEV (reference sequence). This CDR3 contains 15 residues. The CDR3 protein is CASSPPAGGDLEQYF. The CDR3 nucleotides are TGTGCCAGCAGTCCCCCAGCGGGGGGGGATCTCGAGCAGTACTTC.

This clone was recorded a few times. DNA of the CDR3: TGTGCCAGCAGTGAAGGTTGGGGGGTAGCTGGGGCCAACGTCCTGACTTTC. This translates into CASSEGWGVAGANVLTF. The chain has TRBV6-4 and TRBJ2-6; a weak D match, TRBD2 (6 bases). V lost 3 bases and J lost 2, with 14 bases in between. Germline lookup yields CDR1 MRHNA and CDR2 SNTAGT. The CDR3 length is 17 residues.

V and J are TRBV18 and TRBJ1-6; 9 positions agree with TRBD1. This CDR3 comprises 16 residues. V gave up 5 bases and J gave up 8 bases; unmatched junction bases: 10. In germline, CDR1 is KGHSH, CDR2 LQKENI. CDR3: CASSDYRGRIYSPLHF. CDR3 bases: TGTGCCAGCTCAGACTACAGGGGGCGAATTTATTCACCCCTCCACTTT.

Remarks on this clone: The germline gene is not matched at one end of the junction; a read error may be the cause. The CDR3 bases are TGTTCCAGCAGCTTAGACCCCGCGGGGGGAGTCCACGAGCAGTACTTC. Translation gives CSSSLDPAGGVHEQYF. The V call is TRBV7-9, the J call TRBJ2-7; 8 bases fit TRBD2. CDR3 length: 16 amino acids. CDR1 and CDR2 from the germline V gene are SEHNR and FQNEAQ (reference sequence). Full variable domain (rest looked up from reference TRBV7-9 and TRBJ2-7): DTGVSQNPRHKITKRGQNVTFRCDPISEHNRLYWYRQTLGQGPEFLTYFQNEAQLEKSRLLSDRFSAERPKGSFSTLEIQRTEQGDSAMYLCSSSLDPAGGVHEQYFGPGTRLTVT.

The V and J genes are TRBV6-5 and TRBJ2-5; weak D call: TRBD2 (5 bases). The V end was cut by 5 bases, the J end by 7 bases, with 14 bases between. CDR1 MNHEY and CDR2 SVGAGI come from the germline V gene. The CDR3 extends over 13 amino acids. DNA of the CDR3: TGTGCCAGCAGTCGGGCGGTTGAGGGGACCCAGTACTTC. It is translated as CASSRAVEGTQYF.

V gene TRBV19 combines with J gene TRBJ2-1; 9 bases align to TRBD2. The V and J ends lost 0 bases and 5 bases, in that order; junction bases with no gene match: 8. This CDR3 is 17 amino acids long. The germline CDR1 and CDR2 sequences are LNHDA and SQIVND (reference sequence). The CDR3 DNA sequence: TGTGCCAGTAGTATAGATCTATCTAGCGGGGTCCACAATGAGCAGTTCTTC. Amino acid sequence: CASSIDLSSGVHNEQFF.

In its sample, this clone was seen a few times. The CDR3, as DNA: TGTGCCAGCAGCTTGGCCCCGAGCTCCTACGAGCAGTACTTC. Translated: CASSLAPSSYEQYF. This chain joins TRBV5-6 and TRBJ2-7, with no clear D. CDR1 SGHDT and CDR2 YYEEEE come from the germline V gene. The CDR3 extends over 14 amino acids. Trimming took 0 bases from V and 0 from J, leaving 7 bases between them.

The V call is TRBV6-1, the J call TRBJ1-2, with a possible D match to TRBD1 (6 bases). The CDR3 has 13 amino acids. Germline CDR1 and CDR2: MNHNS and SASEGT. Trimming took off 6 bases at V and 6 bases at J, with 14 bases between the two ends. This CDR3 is CASRLTGSDGYTF. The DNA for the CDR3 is TGTGCCAGCAGGCTTACAGGGTCAGATGGCTACACCTTC.

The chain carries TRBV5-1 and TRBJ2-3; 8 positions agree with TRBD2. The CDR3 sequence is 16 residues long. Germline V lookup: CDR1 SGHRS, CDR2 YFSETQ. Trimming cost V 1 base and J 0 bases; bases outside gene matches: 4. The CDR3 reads CASSLRSGGSTDTQYF. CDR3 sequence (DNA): TGCGCCAGCAGCTTGAGAAGCGGGGGCAGCACAGATACGCAGTATTTT.

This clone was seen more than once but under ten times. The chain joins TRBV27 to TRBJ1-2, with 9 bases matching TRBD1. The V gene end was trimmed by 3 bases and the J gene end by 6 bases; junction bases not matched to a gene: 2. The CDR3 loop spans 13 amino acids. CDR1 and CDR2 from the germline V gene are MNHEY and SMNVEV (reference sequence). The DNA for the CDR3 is TGTGCCAGCAGTTTTTGGGACAGGGATGGCTACACCTTC. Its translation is CASSFWDRDGYTF.

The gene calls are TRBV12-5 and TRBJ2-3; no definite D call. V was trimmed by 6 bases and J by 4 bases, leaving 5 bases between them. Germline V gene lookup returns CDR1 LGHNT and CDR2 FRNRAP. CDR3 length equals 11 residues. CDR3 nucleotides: TGTGCTAGTGGGGCCCCAGATACGCAGTATTTT. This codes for CASGAPDTQYF.

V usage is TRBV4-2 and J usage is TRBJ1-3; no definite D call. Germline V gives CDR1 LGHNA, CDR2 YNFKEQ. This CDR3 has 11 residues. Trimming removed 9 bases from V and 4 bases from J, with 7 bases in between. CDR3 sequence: CASRLGNTIYF. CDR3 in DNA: TGTGCCAGTAGACTCGGAAACACCATATATTTT.

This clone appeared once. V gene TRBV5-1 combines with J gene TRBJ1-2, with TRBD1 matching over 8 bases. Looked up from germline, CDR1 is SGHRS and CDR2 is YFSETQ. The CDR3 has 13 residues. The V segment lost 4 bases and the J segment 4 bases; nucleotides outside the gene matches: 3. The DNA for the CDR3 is TGCGCCAGCAGCATGGACAGGGCCTATGGCTACACCTTC. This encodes CASSMDRAYGYTF.

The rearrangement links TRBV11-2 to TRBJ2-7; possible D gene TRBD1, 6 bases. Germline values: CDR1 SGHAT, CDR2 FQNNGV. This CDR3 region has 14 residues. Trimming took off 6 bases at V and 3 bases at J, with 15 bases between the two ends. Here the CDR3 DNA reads TGTGCCAGCAGTGGGGACACCCTATTCTACGAGCAGTACTTC. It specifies CASSGDTLFYEQYF. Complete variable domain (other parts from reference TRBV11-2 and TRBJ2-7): EAGVAQSPRYKIIEKRQSVAFWCNPISGHATLYWYQQILGQGPKLLIQFQNNGVVDDSQLPKDRFSAERLKGVDSTLKIQPAKLEDSAVYLCASSGDTLFYEQYFGPGTRLTVT.

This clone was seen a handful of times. The CDR3 sequence is CASRTGPNTEAFF. CDR3 DNA: TGTGCCAGCCGGACAGGGCCGAACACTGAAGCTTTCTTT. The J gene is TRBJ1-1, the V gene TRBV10-3; 8 bases match TRBD1. The V and J ends lost 10 bases and 1 base, in that order; junction bases with no gene match: 5. CDR1 ENHRY and CDR2 SYGVKD come from the germline V gene. The CDR3 contains 13 residues.

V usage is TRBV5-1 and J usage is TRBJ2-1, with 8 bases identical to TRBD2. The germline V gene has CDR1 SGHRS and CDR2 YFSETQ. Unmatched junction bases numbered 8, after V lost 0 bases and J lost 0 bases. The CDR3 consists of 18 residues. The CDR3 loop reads CASSLGPYRGGSYNEQFF. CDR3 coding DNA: TGCGCCAGCAGCTTGGGGCCTTATCGGGGGGGCTCCTACAATGAGCAGTTCTTC.

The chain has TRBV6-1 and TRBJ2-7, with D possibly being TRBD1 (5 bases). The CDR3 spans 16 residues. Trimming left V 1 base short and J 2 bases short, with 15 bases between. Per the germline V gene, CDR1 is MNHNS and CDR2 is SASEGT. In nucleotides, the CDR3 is TGTGCCAGCAGTGAAGGCCCCCAGACAGCAGCCTACGAGCAGTACTTC. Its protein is CASSEGPQTAAYEQYF.

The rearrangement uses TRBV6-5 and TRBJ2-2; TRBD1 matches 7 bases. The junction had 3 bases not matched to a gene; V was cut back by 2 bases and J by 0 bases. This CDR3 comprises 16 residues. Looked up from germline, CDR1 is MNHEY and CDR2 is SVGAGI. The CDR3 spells CASSYGQVANTGELFF. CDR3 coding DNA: TGTGCCAGCAGTTACGGACAGGTGGCGAACACCGGGGAGCTGTTTTTT.